A selection of T cell receptor beta chains follows, all from one sample in a study of T cells after yellow fever vaccination. One entry per CDR3 protein, called by TCRdb with MiXCR from the 5' RACE reads. This sample has 150,000 to 200,000 distinct CDR3 sequences; 9.5% to 11% occur once, and the top ten carry 35% to 45%. The sample consisted of CD8+ T cells sorted from PBMCs, taken 15 days after the yellow fever booster vaccination. These receptors came from a man between 18 and 35 years old who received the YFV17D yellow fever vaccine. Both conserved end residues are part of each CDR3. The listing skips clone size in some rows; elsewhere it reads once, few, many or a size class.

J	size	V	CDR3
TRBJ2-3	NA	TRBV27	CASSWTGGAGDTQYF
TRBJ2-1	NA	TRBV12-3/TRBV12-4	CASIMSAGDYNEQFF
TRBJ2-7	NA	TRBV5-1	CASSFGQGAEEQYF
TRBJ2-1	many	TRBV12-3/TRBV12-4	CASRADIHEQFF
TRBJ2-7	NA	TRBV11-3	CASSLHETSGLYEQYF
TRBJ1-2	few	TRBV5-6	CASSGGTGSNYGYTF
TRBJ1-2	NA	TRBV11-2	CASSLFQRDANYGYTF
TRBJ2-1	NA	TRBV9	CASSVEGVPEQFF
TRBJ1-1	NA	TRBV6-5	CASSYSSRDRSIMNTEAFF
TRBJ2-7	few	TRBV12-3/TRBV12-4	CASGAGALYEQYF
TRBJ1-1	few	TRBV6-5	CASSYSGGTEAFF
TRBJ2-3	NA	TRBV9	CASSVENSGGARTDTQYF
TRBJ1-5	few	TRBV15	CATSSPNQPQHF
TRBJ2-5	few	TRBV15	CATAESGEETQYF
TRBJ1-3	NA	TRBV27	CASSRDTSSGNTIYF
TRBJ1-2	few	TRBV20-1	CSATGTGLYGYTF
TRBJ2-5	many	TRBV19	CASSRGRGAQETQYF
TRBJ1-6	NA	TRBV9	CASSWALMNSPLHF
TRBJ2-1	once	TRBV4-1	CASSQADIDNEQFF
TRBJ2-2	medium-sized	TRBV5-1	CASSLAVGAYTGELFF
TRBJ2-6	few	TRBV9	CASSVEGESSGANVLTF
TRBJ1-4	NA	TRBV6-1	CASRGAKLAADSEKLFF
TRBJ2-7	few	TRBV6-5	CASSYTGSYEQYF
TRBJ2-7	few	TRBV6-6	CASSKPGTSGAGEQYF
TRBJ2-3	NA	TRBV11-2	CASSSTGQAGTDTQYF
TRBJ1-5	NA	TRBV20-1	CSASRRVWNQPQHF
TRBJ2-7	NA	TRBV27	CASSLRVGAYEQYF
TRBJ1-5	few	TRBV9	CASSVGGGPNQPQHF
TRBJ1-1	few	TRBV21-1	CASSIPGPLMNTEAFF
TRBJ2-5	NA	TRBV7-9	CASSSRGVQETQYF
TRBJ2-1	NA	TRBV9	CASSVGSLASSYNEQFF
TRBJ2-5	NA	TRBV27	CASSWLSSFGETQYF
TRBJ2-2	few	TRBV7-9	CASIPRGKSNTGELFF
TRBJ1-5	few	TRBV6-1	CASSEGAVSRQPQHF
TRBJ2-3	many	TRBV7-8	CASSHQRGGRETQYF
TRBJ1-2	few	TRBV7-8	CASSLPGYGYTF
TRBJ2-1	few	TRBV7-6	CASSLGTGGLDEQFF
TRBJ2-6	NA	TRBV6-4	CASSEKAASGANVLTF
TRBJ1-5	few	TRBV4-1	CASSNGQWDYSNQPQHF
TRBJ1-1	few	TRBV27	CASSQAQGAYTEAFF
TRBJ1-1	NA	TRBV6-5	CASSKQGLTAEAFF
TRBJ2-5	few	TRBV6-4	CASSKSGGAETQYF
TRBJ2-2	NA	TRBV28	CASSWTVPTGELFF